Sequencing of this T cell receptor (beta chain) was carried out in a study of metastatic and nonmetastatic thyroid tumors. As for the study in general: It was across blood and tumor or nodule tissue from malignant and benign thyroid patients that repertoires were compared. Broader study findings: In both blood and tumor samples, TCR beta diversity was reported significantly higher for malignant than benign nodules.

Per the authors' pipeline: Differences in CDR3 between clinicopathological groups were drawn on to build a classifier intended to discriminate distant-metastatic papillary thyroid cancer patients. TCRdb re-clonotyped the PCR reads through MiXCR. TCRdb, rather than the study authors, made the V and J calls. Of about 50,000 clones in the sample, approximately 20% are singletons; the top ten hold roughly 3.7%. Patients underwent thyroid surgery, and none had received any treatment before it. V shed 0 bases and J shed 7 bases, with 20 bases lying between them. Germline-derived CDR1 and CDR2 are LNHNV and YYDKDF (reference sequence). This CDR3 spans 17 amino acids. This clone was picked up a small number of times. Its antigen is still unknown.

The genes are TRBV15 and TRBJ2-3, with D possibly TRBD2 on 6 matching bases. This TCR was recovered from a female donor with papillary thyroid cancer or a benign thyroid nodule (not recorded which). Some clones in this sample may be carry-over from other donors' samples. The specimen sequenced was blood. The CDR3 DNA sequence: TGTGCCACCAGCAGAGACGGACTAAGCGGAAGGCTGTATACGCAGTATTTT. The encoded protein is CATSRDGLSGRLYTQYF.